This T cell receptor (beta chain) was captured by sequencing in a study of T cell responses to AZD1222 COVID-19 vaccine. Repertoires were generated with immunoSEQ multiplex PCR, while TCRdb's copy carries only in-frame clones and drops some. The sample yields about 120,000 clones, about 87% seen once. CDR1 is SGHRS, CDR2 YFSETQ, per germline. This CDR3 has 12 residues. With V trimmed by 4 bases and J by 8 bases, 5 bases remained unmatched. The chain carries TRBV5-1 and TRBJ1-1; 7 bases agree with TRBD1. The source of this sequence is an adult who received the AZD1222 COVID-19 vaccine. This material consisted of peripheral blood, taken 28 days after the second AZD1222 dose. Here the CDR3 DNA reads TGCGCCAGCAGCCTAGACAGGGAAGAAGCTTTCTTT. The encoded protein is CASSLDREEAFF.